Listed here are 5 T cell receptor beta chains from one sample, sequenced in a study of shared clonotypes between healthy human individuals. It was CD45RO-negative cells, positively selected for CCR7, that made up naive CD8 cells, with terminally differentiated effector memory CD45RA+ cells excluded. The method was immunoSEQ multiplex PCR; TCRdb's version includes in-frame clones alone and lacks a portion of them. Here the sample spans about 2 million clones, roughly 94% being singletons. The sequenced sample was naive CD8+ T cells sorted from blood. The receptors come from a man between 18 and 35 years old in good health.

The chain carries TRBV5-4 and TRBJ2-1, with a tentative D call TRBD1 (6 bases). Germline-derived CDR1 and CDR2 are SGHNT and YYREEE (reference sequence). V was clipped by 4 bases and J by 5 bases, with 13 bases between them. There are 14 residues in the CDR3. CDR3 loop: CASSPRTADNEQFF. CDR3 nucleotide sequence: TGTGCCAGCAGCCCGCGGACAGCAGACAATGAGCAGTTCTTC.

The CDR3 is CASSYGREMVEQYF. In DNA form, the CDR3 reads TGTGCCAGCAGTTACGGTCGGGAGATGGTCGAGCAGTACTTC. The chain is built from TRBV6-6 and TRBJ2-7; the D gene is possibly TRBD2 (6 bases). Trimming cost V 2 bases and J 6 bases, with 14 bases left between them. This CDR3 spans 14 amino acids. Germline-derived CDR1 and CDR2 are MNHNY and SVGAGI (reference sequence).

V and J are TRBV13 and TRBJ2-2; weak D call: TRBD1 (6 bases). V was clipped by 3 bases and J by 5 bases, with 13 bases between them. CDR3 length: 15 amino acids. Germline-derived CDR1 and CDR2 are PRHDT and FYEKMQ (reference sequence). The CDR3 is CASSFNTGSTGELFF. DNA of the CDR3: TGTGCCAGCAGCTTTAATACAGGGTCGACCGGGGAGCTGTTTTTT. Complete variable domain (other parts from reference TRBV13 and TRBJ2-2): AAGVIQSPRHLIKEKRETATLKCYPIPRHDTVYWYQQGPGQDPQFLISFYEKMQSDKGSIPDRFSAQQFSDYHSELNMSSLELGDSALYFCASSFNTGSTGELFFGEGSRLTVL.

The chain has TRBV19 and TRBJ1-6; D is unresolved. CDR1 and CDR2 (germline): LNHDA, SQIVND (reference sequence). The CDR3 loop spans 13 amino acids. Deletions cut 3 bases from V and 9 bases from J, with 9 bases between. The CDR3 spells CASSIGLSSPLHF. The CDR3 DNA reads TGTGCCAGTAGTATTGGTCTCAGTTCACCCCTCCACTTT.

The chain employs TRBV27 and TRBJ1-2; D call uncertain. The ends were cut back, 10 bases at V and 2 bases at J, with 14 bases in the middle. There are 13 residues in the CDR3. Looked up from germline, CDR1 is MNHEY and CDR2 is SMNVEV (reference sequence). The CDR3 DNA follows: TGTGCCACCCTAGGGTTCTGGAACTATGGCTACACCTTC. This translates into CATLGFWNYGYTF.